This T cell receptor beta chain was found in a study of metastatic and nonmetastatic thyroid tumors. CDR1 and CDR2 from the germline V gene are SQVTM and ANQGSEA. This CDR3 is 12 amino acids long. V lost 4 bases and J 4 bases, leaving 11 bases between the germline ends. No patient received treatment before thyroid surgery. TCRdb re-called the PCR reads through MiXCR. The sample holds about 30,000 clones, approximately 10% seen once. The sample comprised blood. This clonotype was obtained from a female donor with papillary thyroid cancer or a benign thyroid nodule (not recorded which). Some clones in this sample may be carry-over from other donors' samples. The rearrangement links TRBV29-1 to TRBJ2-7, with a possible D match to TRBD1 (5 bases). CDR3: CSVASREYEQYF. CDR3 in DNA: TGCAGCGTTGCCTCCAGGGAATACGAGCAGTACTTC.